Each of the 2 T cell receptor beta chains below was sequenced from the same sample in a study of response to subunit inactivated influenza vaccine. TCRdb passed the RT-PCR reads through MiXCR, listing each CDR3 protein once. The sample holds under 200,000 distinct CDR3 sequences, about 12% seen once. The same sample was also studied in work on T cells expressing NK-cell markers. That report notes: The cDNA for TCR beta came from 5'RACE template switching with UMIs.

This specimen consisted of CD8+ T cells sorted from PBMCs, obtained about 11 days after vaccination. The receptors originated from a man in his fifties or sixties who received an inactivated influenza vaccine.

V gene TRBV7-9 combines with J gene TRBJ2-5; 7 bases map to TRBD1. The V and J ends lost 7 bases and 5 bases, in that order; junction bases with no gene match: 7. CDR1 is SEHNR and CDR2 is FQNEAQ in the germline V gene (reference sequence). The CDR3 contains 13 residues. In DNA form, the CDR3 reads TGTGCCAGCACCTGGGACAGTGGCGAGACCCAGTACTTC. Its protein product is CASTWDSGETQYF.

In its sample, this clonotype was seen many times. The V call is TRBV7-9, the J call TRBJ2-5, with TRBD2 matching 8 bases. The CDR3 is 15 amino acids. Trimming at V came to 1 base and at J to 0 bases, leaving 1 base not matched to a gene. Germline CDR1 reads SEHNR; CDR2 reads FQNEAQ (reference sequence). The CDR3 here is CASSLVTSDQETQYF. DNA for the CDR3: TGTGCCAGCAGCTTAGTGACTAGCGACCAAGAGACCCAGTACTTC.